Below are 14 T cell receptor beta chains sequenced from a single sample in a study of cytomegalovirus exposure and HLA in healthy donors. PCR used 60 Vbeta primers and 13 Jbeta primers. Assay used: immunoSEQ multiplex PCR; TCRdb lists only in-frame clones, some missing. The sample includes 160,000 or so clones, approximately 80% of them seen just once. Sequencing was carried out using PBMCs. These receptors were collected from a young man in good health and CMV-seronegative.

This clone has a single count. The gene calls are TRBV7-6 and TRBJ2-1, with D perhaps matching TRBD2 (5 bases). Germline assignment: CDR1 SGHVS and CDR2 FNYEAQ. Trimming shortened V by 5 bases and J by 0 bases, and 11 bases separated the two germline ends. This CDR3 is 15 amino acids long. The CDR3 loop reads CASSAMGSSYNEQFF. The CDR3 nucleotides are TGTGCCAGCAGCGCCATGGGGAGCTCCTACAATGAGCAGTTCTTC.

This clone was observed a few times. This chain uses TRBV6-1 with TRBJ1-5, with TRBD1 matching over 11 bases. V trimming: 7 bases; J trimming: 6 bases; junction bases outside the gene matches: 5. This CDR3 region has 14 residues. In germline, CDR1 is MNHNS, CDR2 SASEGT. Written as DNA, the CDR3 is TGTGCCAGCACCCGGACAGGGGGCCGTCAGCCCCAGCATTTT. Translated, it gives CASTRTGGRQPQHF.

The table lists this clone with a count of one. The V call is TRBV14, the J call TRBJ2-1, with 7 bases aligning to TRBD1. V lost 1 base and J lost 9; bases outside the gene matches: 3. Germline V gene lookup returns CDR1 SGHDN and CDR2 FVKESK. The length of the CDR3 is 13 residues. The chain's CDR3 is CASSQGRGLEQFF. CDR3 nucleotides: TGTGCCAGCAGCCAAGGTAGGGGGCTTGAGCAGTTCTTC.

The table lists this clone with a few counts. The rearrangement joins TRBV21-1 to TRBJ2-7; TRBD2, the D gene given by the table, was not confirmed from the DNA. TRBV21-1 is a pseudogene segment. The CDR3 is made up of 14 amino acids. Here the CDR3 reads CASSRPGLLYEQYF. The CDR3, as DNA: TGTGCCAGCAGCAGACCGGGACTGCTCTACGAGCAGTACTTC.

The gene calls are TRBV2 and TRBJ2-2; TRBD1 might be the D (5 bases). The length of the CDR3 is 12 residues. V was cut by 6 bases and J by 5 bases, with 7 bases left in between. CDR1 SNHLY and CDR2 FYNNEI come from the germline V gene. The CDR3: CASSGQTGELFF. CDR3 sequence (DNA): TGTGCCAGCAGCGGACAAACCGGGGAGCTGTTTTTT.

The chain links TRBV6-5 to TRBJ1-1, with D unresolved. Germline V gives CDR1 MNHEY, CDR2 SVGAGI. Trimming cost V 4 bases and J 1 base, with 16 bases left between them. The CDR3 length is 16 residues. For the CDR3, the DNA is TGTGCCAGCAGTTCCGCCGGGAGCTCTACGAACACTGAAGCTTTCTTT. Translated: CASSSAGSSTNTEAFF.

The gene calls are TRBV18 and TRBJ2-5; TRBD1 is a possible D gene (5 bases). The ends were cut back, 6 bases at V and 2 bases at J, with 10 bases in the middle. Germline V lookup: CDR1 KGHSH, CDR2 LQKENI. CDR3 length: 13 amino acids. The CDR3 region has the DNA TGTGCCAGCTCCGTAGGGGCACAAGAGACCCAGTACTTC. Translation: CASSVGAQETQYF. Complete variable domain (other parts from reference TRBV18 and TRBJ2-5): NAGVMQNPRHLVRRRGQEARLRCSPMKGHSHVYWYRQLPEEGLKFMVYLQKENIIDESGMPKERFSAEFPKEGPSILRIQQVVRGDSAAYFCASSVGAQETQYFGPGTRLLVL.

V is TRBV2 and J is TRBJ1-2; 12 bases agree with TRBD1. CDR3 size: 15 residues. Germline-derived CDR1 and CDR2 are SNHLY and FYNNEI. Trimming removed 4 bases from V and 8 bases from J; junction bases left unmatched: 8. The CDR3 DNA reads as TGTGCCAGCAGTGCCGGGACAGGGGGCAGGGTCGGCTACACCTTC. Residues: CASSAGTGGRVGYTF.

CDR3 in DNA: TGTGCCAGCAGCTACCGGACAGGGAGCTCTGGGGCCAACGTCCTGACTTTC. Residues: CASSYRTGSSGANVLTF. V is TRBV5-4 and J is TRBJ2-6; TRBD1 matches at 8 bases. Looked up from germline, CDR1 is SGHNT and CDR2 is YYREEE (reference sequence). The CDR3 consists of 17 residues. Losses at the gene ends were 3 bases for V and 0 bases for J; bases not matched to a gene: 5.

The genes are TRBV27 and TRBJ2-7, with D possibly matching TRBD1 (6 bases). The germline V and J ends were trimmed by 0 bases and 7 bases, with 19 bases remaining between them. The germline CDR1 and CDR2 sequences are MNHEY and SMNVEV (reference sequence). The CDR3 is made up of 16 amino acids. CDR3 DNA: TGTGCCAGCAGTTTATCCCCGGACAGCATACGTGGGGAGCAGTACTTC. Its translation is CASSLSPDSIRGEQYF.

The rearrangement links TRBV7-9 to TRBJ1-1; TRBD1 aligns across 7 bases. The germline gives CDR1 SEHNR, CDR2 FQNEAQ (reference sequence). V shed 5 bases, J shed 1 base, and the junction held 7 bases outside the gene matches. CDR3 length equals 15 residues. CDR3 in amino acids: CASSPRQGPNTEAFF. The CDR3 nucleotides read TGTGCCAGCAGCCCCCGACAGGGACCGAACACTGAAGCTTTCTTT.

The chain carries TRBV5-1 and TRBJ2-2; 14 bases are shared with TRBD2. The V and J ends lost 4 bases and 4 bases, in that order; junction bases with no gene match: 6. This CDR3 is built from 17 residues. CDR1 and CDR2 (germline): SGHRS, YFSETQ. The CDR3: CASSPGGLAGVTGELFF. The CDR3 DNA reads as TGCGCCAGCAGCCCGGGGGGACTAGCGGGAGTCACCGGGGAGCTGTTTTTT.

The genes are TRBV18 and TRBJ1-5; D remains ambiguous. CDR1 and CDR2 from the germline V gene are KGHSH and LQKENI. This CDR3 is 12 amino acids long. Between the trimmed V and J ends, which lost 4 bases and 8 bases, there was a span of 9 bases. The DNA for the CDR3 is TGTGCCAGCTCACAGCGGGGTGAGCCCCAGCATTTT. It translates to CASSQRGEPQHF.

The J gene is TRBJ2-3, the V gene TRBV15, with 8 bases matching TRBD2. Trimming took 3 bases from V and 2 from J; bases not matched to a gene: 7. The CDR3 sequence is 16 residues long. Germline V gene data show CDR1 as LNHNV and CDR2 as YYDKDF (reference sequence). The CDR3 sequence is CATSRGGGRNTDTQYF. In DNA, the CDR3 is TGTGCCACCAGCAGGGGCGGGGGGCGAAACACAGATACGCAGTATTTT.